The 27 T cell receptor beta chains reported below all come from one sample, sequenced in a study of cytomegalovirus exposure and HLA in healthy donors. The primer mix had 60 Vbeta and 13 Jbeta primers. Libraries were prepared by immunoSEQ multiplex PCR; TCRdb keeps only in-frame clonotypes and omits some of them. The sample lists over 130,000 clones; around 78% were seen once. The specimen was PBMCs. All receptors derive from a woman aged 40-49 years in good health and CMV-seropositive.

This clone was seen a handful of times. The V call is TRBV7-8, the J call TRBJ2-7; 15 nucleotides match TRBD2. CDR3 size: 17 residues. Germline V gene sequence: CDR1 SGHVS, CDR2 FQNEAQ. The ends lost 1 base at V and 4 bases at J; junction bases unmatched: 5. The CDR3 DNA reads as TGTGCCAGCAGCTTAGGGGGACTAGCGGGAGGTGGATACGAGCAGTACTTC. The encoded protein is CASSLGGLAGGGYEQYF.

The DNA for the CDR3 is TGTGCCAGCAGTCGGAGTCCCTCGGGACTCAGCACAGATACGCAGTATTTT. Translating gives CASSRSPSGLSTDTQYF. The V call is TRBV27, the J call TRBJ2-3; D perhaps matches TRBD2 (6 bases). In germline, CDR1 is MNHEY, CDR2 SMNVEV (reference sequence). Trimming removed 5 bases from V and 0 bases from J, with 18 bases in between. The CDR3 spans 17 residues.

The CDR3 region has the DNA TGTGCCAGCAGCCCCCAAGGCCTAGCGCAGACCACAGATACGCAGTATTTT. Encoded protein: CASSPQGLAQTTDTQYF. The chain has TRBV9 and TRBJ2-3, with D perhaps TRBD2 (6 bases). V was cut by 4 bases and J by 2 bases, with 20 bases left in between. CDR1 and CDR2 (germline): SGDLS, YYNGEE. The length of the CDR3 is 17 residues.

The J gene is TRBJ1-5, the V gene TRBV2; D perhaps matches TRBD1 (6 bases). This CDR3 contains 14 residues. Germline CDR1 reads SNHLY; CDR2 reads FYNNEI. Deletions cut 2 bases from V and 6 bases from J, with 11 bases between. The CDR3 loop reads CASSEQGQIQPQHF. The CDR3 DNA reads TGTGCCAGCAGTGAACAGGGGCAGATTCAGCCCCAGCATTTT.

The chain is built from TRBV5-5 and TRBJ2-7; 10 nucleotides align to TRBD1. The CDR3 extends over 15 amino acids. The trim removed 2 bases at V and 4 bases at J, leaving 6 bases unmatched. Germline values: CDR1 SGHKS, CDR2 YYEKEE (reference sequence). CDR3 region: CASSLGGTGVYEQYF. In DNA, the CDR3 is TGTGCCAGCAGCTTAGGCGGGACAGGGGTATACGAGCAGTACTTC.

The chain links TRBV9 to TRBJ2-4; D might be TRBD2 (6 bases). The CDR3 is made up of 14 amino acids. The germline CDR1 and CDR2 sequences are SGDLS and YYNGEE. Trimming removed 4 bases at V and 7 bases at J, with 15 bases between. The CDR3 spells CASSSGAGSNIQYF. The CDR3 region has the DNA TGTGCCAGCAGCTCGGGAGCAGGGTCTAACATTCAGTACTTC.

V and J are TRBV21-1 and TRBJ2-2; TRBD2, the table's D call, was not compared with the DNA. TRBV21-1 is given as a pseudogene. The CDR3 is made up of 17 amino acids. CDR3 loop: CASSKAGTSGGRGELFF. As DNA, the CDR3 is TGTGCCAGCAGCAAAGCGGGGACTAGCGGGGGGCGAGGGGAGCTGTTTTTT.

The rearrangement links TRBV10-3 to TRBJ2-1; no reliable D call. V was pared by 4 bases and J by 7 bases, with 8 bases between. The CDR3 is 12 amino acids. Germline V CDR1 and CDR2: ENHRY, SYGVKD. CDR3 amino acids: CAISASWNEQFF. CDR3 in DNA: TGTGCCATCAGTGCTAGTTGGAATGAGCAGTTCTTC.

The chain is built from TRBV10-3 and TRBJ2-2; D perhaps matches TRBD1 (5 bases). Germline V gene sequence: CDR1 ENHRY, CDR2 SYGVKD. Deletions cut 2 bases from V and 7 bases from J, with 14 bases between. The CDR3 has 15 residues. The CDR3 spells CAISERGSNVGELFF. CDR3 bases: TGTGCCATCAGTGAGAGGGGCTCGAATGTCGGGGAGCTGTTTTTT.

The chain joins TRBV9 to TRBJ1-4; D is uncertain. The germline CDR1 and CDR2 sequences are SGDLS and YYNGEE. The CDR3 extends over 19 amino acids. Deletions cut 0 bases from V and 1 base from J, with 19 bases between. CDR3 protein: CASSVGASGGGRTNEKLFF. The CDR3 bases are TGTGCCAGCAGCGTAGGGGCCTCCGGAGGCGGGAGAACTAATGAAAAACTGTTTTTT.

V is TRBV5-4 and J is TRBJ2-5, with TRBD1 matching over 7 bases. With V trimmed by 5 bases and J by 5 bases, 6 bases remained unmatched. Germline V lookup: CDR1 SGHNT, CDR2 YYREEE (reference sequence). The CDR3 extends over 13 amino acids. CDR3 protein: CASRKGGVETQYF. For the CDR3, the DNA is TGTGCCAGCAGGAAAGGGGGCGTGGAGACCCAGTACTTC. Together with reference TRBV5-4 and TRBJ2-5, the CDR3 gives the full variable domain: ETGVTQSPTHLIKTRGQQVTLRCSSQSGHNTVSWYQQALGQGPQFIFQYYREEENGRGNFPPRFSGLQFPNYSSELNVNALELDDSALYLCASRKGGVETQYFGPGTRLLVL.

The V and J genes are TRBV4-1 and TRBJ1-1; D is ambiguous. V lost 0 bases and J lost 8, with 13 bases in between. Germline CDR1 MGHRA, CDR2 YSYEKL. The CDR3 totals 14 residues. This chain's CDR3 is CASSQDAAAKEAFF. In nucleotides, the CDR3 is TGCGCCAGCAGCCAAGATGCGGCGGCTAAGGAAGCTTTCTTT.

The chain couples TRBV7-9 to TRBJ2-7, with 8 bases lining up with TRBD1. Germline CDR1 SEHNR, CDR2 FQNEAQ (reference sequence). J was trimmed by 3 bases and V by 5 bases; bases with no gene match: 6. The CDR3 runs to 14 residues. The CDR3, as DNA: TGTGCCAGCAGCGCGACAGGGGAAGTCTACGAGCAGTACTTC. This codes for CASSATGEVYEQYF.

This chain joins TRBV12-5 and TRBJ2-2, with 10 bases identical to TRBD2. Germline V gene data show CDR1 as LGHNT and CDR2 as FRNRAP. The CDR3 length is 17 residues. V gave up 0 bases and J gave up 5 bases; unmatched junction bases: 6. Written as DNA, the CDR3 is TGTGCTAGTGGTTTGGTAGTCCTAGCGGGAGTTACCGGGGAGCTGTTTTTT. Amino acid sequence: CASGLVVLAGVTGELFF.

This clone was seen a single time. This sequence joins TRBV2 and TRBJ2-2; D may be TRBD1 (6 bases). With 8 bases removed from V and 7 bases from J, the gap between germline ends came to 11 bases. Germline assignment: CDR1 SNHLY and CDR2 FYNNEI. The CDR3 length is 12 residues. This CDR3 is CASRRTVGELFF. As DNA, the CDR3 is TGTGCCAGCCGAAGGACAGTCGGGGAGCTGTTTTTT.

This clone was counted a single time. V usage is TRBV28 and J usage is TRBJ2-7; 10 nucleotides align to TRBD2. V was pared by 3 bases and J by 6 bases, with 8 bases of the junction left unmatched. The CDR3 length is 15 residues. CDR1 is MDHEN and CDR2 is SYDVKM in the germline V gene. The DNA for the CDR3 is TGTGCCAGCAGTTTTTTCCTAGCGGGAGCTGTCGAGCAGTACTTC. Encoded protein: CASSFFLAGAVEQYF.

V and J are TRBV27 and TRBJ1-2; 12 bases are a match to TRBD1. V lost 5 bases and J lost 8; bases outside the gene matches: 9. Germline lookup yields CDR1 MNHEY and CDR2 SMNVEV (reference sequence). The length of the CDR3 is 15 residues. CDR3 DNA: TGTGCCAGCAGTCTCACCGGGACAGGGGGCCTCGGCTACACCTTC. Its protein is CASSLTGTGGLGYTF.

V usage is TRBV5-1 and J usage is TRBJ2-7, with TRBD1 matching over 9 bases. The germline gives CDR1 SGHRS, CDR2 YFSETQ. The V segment lost 3 bases and the J segment 6 bases; nucleotides outside the gene matches: 7. The CDR3 has 14 residues. The CDR3 is CASSSMDRGGEQYF. CDR3 sequence (DNA): TGCGCCAGCAGCTCTATGGACAGGGGAGGCGAGCAGTACTTC.

The J gene is TRBJ2-7, the V gene TRBV5-1; 11 bases match TRBD2. Losses at the gene ends were 0 bases for V and 0 bases for J; bases not matched to a gene: 11. The CDR3 is made up of 19 amino acids. Per the germline V gene, CDR1 is SGHRS and CDR2 is YFSETQ. CDR3 nucleotide sequence: TGCGCCAGCAGCTTGGCGCTAGCGGGAGGTTGGTTGAGCTCCTACGAGCAGTACTTC. Encoded protein: CASSLALAGGWLSSYEQYF.

This chain joins TRBV19 and TRBJ2-5, with D tentatively TRBD2 (5 bases). Germline V gene data show CDR1 as LNHDA and CDR2 as SQIVND (reference sequence). The CDR3 spans 12 residues. The ends were cut back, 6 bases at V and 9 bases at J, with 14 bases in the middle. CDR3 coding DNA: TGTGCCAGTAGCCCAGAGGGCGGGTCCCAGTACTTC. Translated: CASSPEGGSQYF.

The chain couples TRBV6-5 to TRBJ2-1; 13 bases map to TRBD2. Trimming cost V 7 bases and J 4 bases; bases outside gene matches: 4. This CDR3 region has 15 residues. CDR1 is MNHEY, CDR2 SVGAGI, per germline. Here the CDR3 DNA reads TGTGCCAGCACTCGGACTAGCGGGAGTTACAATGAGCAGTTCTTC. This sequence encodes CASTRTSGSYNEQFF.

This clone was counted only a few times. The chain employs TRBV10-1 and TRBJ2-5; D remains ambiguous. With 3 bases removed from V and 7 bases from J, the gap between germline ends came to 9 bases. CDR1 and CDR2 (germline): WNHNN, SYGVQD (reference sequence). CDR3 length: 12 amino acids. The CDR3 DNA is TGCGCCAGCAGTGACCTGTCGGGGACCCAGTACTTC. Encoded protein: CASSDLSGTQYF.

This chain links TRBV27 with TRBJ2-7; 10 bases are shared with TRBD1. The V and J ends lost 0 bases and 1 base, in that order; junction bases with no gene match: 6. There are 17 residues in the CDR3. Germline assignment: CDR1 MNHEY and CDR2 SMNVEV (reference sequence). CDR3 nucleotides: TGTGCCAGCAGTTTATCGATCCCGGGACAGGGGTCCTACGAGCAGTACTTC. It yields the protein CASSLSIPGQGSYEQYF.

V is TRBV19 and J is TRBJ2-5; TRBD1 might be the D (6 bases). The germline gives CDR1 LNHDA, CDR2 SQIVND (reference sequence). There are 15 residues in the CDR3. V was pared by 4 bases and J by 6 bases, with 18 bases between. CDR3 nucleotide sequence: TGTGCCAGTAGTACCTCTAGGGGGAGTGGGAAGACCCAGTACTTC. Protein: CASSTSRGSGKTQYF.

This chain uses TRBV7-2 with TRBJ2-1, with a tentative D call TRBD2 (6 bases). Deletions cut 1 base from V and 15 bases from J, with 16 bases between. The CDR3 loop spans 13 amino acids. Germline lookup yields CDR1 SGHTA and CDR2 FQGNSA. DNA for the CDR3: TGTGCCAGCAGCTTAGGGGGCGGGGTGATGACGTTCTTC. This codes for CASSLGGGVMTFF.

In its sample, this clone was seen a few times. The V and J genes are TRBV15 and TRBJ1-2, with 7 bases aligning to TRBD1. The germline gives CDR1 LNHNV, CDR2 YYDKDF (reference sequence). This CDR3 comprises 16 residues. V dropped 1 base and J dropped 1; count of bases not matched to a gene: 6. This CDR3 is CATSRASDRVNYGYTF. As DNA, the CDR3 is TGTGCCACCAGCAGAGCTTCCGACAGGGTTAACTATGGCTACACCTTC.

CDR3 sequence: CASDDDFWENSYGYTF. Here the CDR3 DNA reads TGTGCCAGCGACGATGATTTCTGGGAGAATAGCTATGGCTACACCTTC. This rearrangement joins TRBV25-1 to TRBJ1-2; D uncertain. The CDR3 is 16 amino acids. Looked up from germline, CDR1 is MGHDK and CDR2 is SYGVNS. Trimming cost V 8 bases and J 4 bases, with 23 bases left between them.